The 4 T cell receptor beta chains below come from one sample, sequenced in a study of shared clonotypes between healthy human individuals. The assay was immunoSEQ multiplex PCR, and TCRdb's table has in-frame clones only and misses some. This table holds about 560,000 clones, around 81% found once. The sample taken for sequencing was PBMCs. These receptors all stem from a woman aged 40 to 49 in good health. Some clones in this sample may be carry-over from other donors' samples.

This clone was picked up one time. The chain links TRBV6-4 to TRBJ2-5; D not certain. CDR1 and CDR2 (germline): MRHNA, SNTAGT. The V gene lost 4 bases and the J gene lost 7 bases, with 13 bases spanning the gap. The CDR3 consists of 13 residues. This CDR3 is CASSVDRAATQYF. The CDR3 DNA reads as TGTGCCAGCAGTGTCGATCGGGCTGCGACCCAGTACTTC.

The chain recombines TRBV18 with TRBJ2-5; D perhaps matches TRBD2 (6 bases). Trimming removed 4 bases from V and 5 bases from J, with 14 bases in between. Germline CDR1 KGHSH, CDR2 LQKENI. The CDR3 is made up of 14 amino acids. The DNA of the CDR3 is TGTGCCAGCTCACAAAGGAGGGACGGGGAGACCCAGTACTTC. Amino acids: CASSQRRDGETQYF.

The V and J genes are TRBV29-1 and TRBJ1-5; no definite D call. Looked up from germline, CDR1 is SQVTM and CDR2 is ANQGSEA. Trimming left V 4 bases short and J 6 bases short, with 13 bases between. This CDR3 has 13 residues. CDR3: CSVVGLTGQPQHF. The CDR3 region has the DNA TGCAGCGTTGTAGGACTTACGGGTCAGCCCCAGCATTTT.

The rearrangement links TRBV29-1 to TRBJ2-1; D may be TRBD2 (6 bases). The CDR3 loop spans 10 amino acids. From germline, CDR1 is SQVTM and CDR2 ANQGSEA. Trimming removed 0 bases from V and 12 bases from J, with 6 bases in between. This CDR3 reads CSVEEGGQFF. The CDR3 DNA reads TGCAGCGTTGAAGAGGGAGGGCAGTTCTTC.